This T cell receptor (beta chain) stems from a study of shared clonotypes between healthy human individuals (dated by TCRdb to 2020 to 2022). Concerning the study at large: A couple of women and a few men aged 18 to 49 years were included in the cohort. To estimate repertoire size and how much clonotypes are shared between individuals, the study performed deep sequencing of blood TCR repertoires from a few healthy adults. To increase sequencing depth and limit assay-specific biases, TCR repertoire library preparation and sequencing were carried out by different laboratories using diverse techniques. Per donor, leukapheresis produced somewhere between about 0.9 and 9 billion PBMCs. Per donor, three plates each were used for CD4 naive and CD4 memory, two for CD8 naive, and one for CD8 memory. Here is what the overall study found, with its caveats: Sampling was restricted to blood, and TCR repertoires in tissue are likely to differ from TCR repertoires in blood. Larger estimated clonotype richness was generally found for naive subsets than for memory subsets. The small number of donors limited the genetic and exposure-history diversity represented. Higher generation probabilities were observed for clonotypes shared by all four sorted-subset donors than for non-shared clonotypes. About 5% of naive CD4, roughly 3.6% of naive CD8, around 2.3% of memory CD4, and roughly 0.4% of memory CD8 clonotypes were shared across a few donors. Incomplete sequencing was indicated by rarefaction of sorted-subset datasets, despite the large sequencing depth. Pairwise subsampling indicated that sequencing depth was expected to affect the degree of clonotype sharing among donors.

TCR CDR3 regions were amplified from genomic DNA by multiplex PCR using the deep immunoSEQ assay. For each cell subset, the extracted genomic DNA was distributed evenly across all wells of several immunoSEQ 96-well plates, and each plate served as one replicate. Each replicate PCR for sorted subsets received approximately 220 ng genomic DNA, equal to about 29,000 T cell genomes. Purified libraries were measured with a Qubit 3.0 fluorometer, size-checked on a Bioanalyzer 2100, and measured again with the KAPA Library Quantification kit. Each immunoSEQ 96-well plate was sequenced on its own single-read 150-cycle Illumina NextSeq 550 flow cell. The paper's data handling went like this. Because the immunoSEQ output included only junctional sequences and no quality scores, the filtering could not be the same as the filtering used for full-length reads. Sequences were annotated with PyIR, a Python wrapper for IgBLAST v1.9, and V/J genes and CDR3 were assigned using IMGT germline references. Reads were filtered out if the reads had weak V/J assignments (E-value above 1e-6), no CDR3, stop codons, out-of-frame junctions, or ambiguous translated residues. V3J clonotypes were defined by identical inferred V gene, J gene, and CDR3 amino acid sequence. Percentage overlap between repertoires was computed as shared unique clonotypes divided by the size of the smaller repertoire. Repertoire richness was assessed with RTK rarefaction, the Chao1 estimator, and Recon v2.1 estimates of unobserved clonotypes. Generation probabilities for all TCRbeta clonotypes obtained by the gDNA method from a handful of donors were computed using OLGA. TCRdb took this table from immuneACCESS and kept in-frame rearrangements with V and J called. Such tables lack part of the clones; where checked against another copy, unresolved V genes explain under half of the gap, and the rest is unexplained. That table is the source of V, J and clone size, and D and trimming were worked out from the DNA. The sample table records under 1,900,000 clones; approximately 98.5% of these occur just once. Of the sample, approximately 0.38% is held by the ten largest clones.

The donors were healthy, HIV-negative adults with no recently reported acute infections or vaccinations. Every donor was a Caucasian adult residing in Nashville, Tennessee, USA. CD4+ T cells were enriched by magnetic negative selection; naive cells were then positively selected on CD45RA, and the negative fraction formed the memory subset. After blood collection by leukapheresis, PBMCs were isolated using Ficoll-Histopaque density gradient centrifugation and then cryopreserved in the vapor phase of liquid nitrogen. Analytical flow cytometry was used to check the purity and quantity of each magnetically sorted T cell population. Genomic DNA was isolated from each sorted fraction and quantified by UV absorbance on a Nanodrop 2000c. On this clone: Its antigen is unknown. Nothing much larger sits one base from this clone, and base qualities are not available.

The sequenced sample consisted of naive CD4+ T cells sorted from blood. According to the study, the label for this sample's cell subset or site signals: CD45RA+ positively selected. The TCR sequence derives from a young man in good health.

The CDR3 here reads CASSPRVSLDEQYF. The nucleotide sequence is given as TGTGCCAGCAGCCCCAGGGTCTCACTAGACGAGCAGTACTTC. The V gene is TRBV9 and the J gene is TRBJ2-7; the D gene is tentatively TRBD1 or TRBD2, each matching 5 bases. The germline V gene supplies CDR1 SGDLS and CDR2 YYNGEE. The CDR3, cysteine through phenylalanine, is 14 amino acids long. Of all the DNA, just the CDR3 is kept, 42 bases in frame from base 1. Deletion took 4 bases off V and 5 bases off J, with a span of 16 bases between the germline ends.